These T cell receptor beta chains were read from a single sample in a study of cytomegalovirus exposure and HLA in healthy donors. The protocol was immunoSEQ multiplex PCR, while the TCRdb copy is restricted to in-frame clones and leaves out a portion. The sample lists roughly 100,000 clones; over 65% were seen once. Sequenced input: PBMCs. Receptor source: a man aged 35 to 55 in good health and CMV-seronegative. Each CDR3 is given with its conserved first and last residue. A D gene is named only where the DNA matches it firmly. Not all rows give a size; the values are once, few, many and, for expanded clones, a class.

TRBV27	NA	14	NA	TRBJ1-1	TGTGCCAGCAGCCTCGGGGGGCTCGCGGGAGAAGCTTTCTTT	CASSLGGLAGEAFF
TRBV5-1	NA	18	TRBD1	TRBJ1-3	TGCGCCAGCAGCTTGCTCGACCGGACAGGGGAAACTGGGAGGACCATATATTTT	CASSLLDRTGETGRTIYF
TRBV5-4	NA	15	NA	TRBJ2-4	TGTGCCAGCAGCCCGGGAGCAGGGGCCAAAAACATTCAGTACTTC	CASSPGAGAKNIQYF
TRBV18	NA	14	NA	TRBJ1-5	TGTGCCAGCTCACTTAACAGGTTCGATCAGCCCCAGCATTTT	CASSLNRFDQPQHF
TRBV30	NA	16	TRBD1	TRBJ2-7	TGTGCCTGGAGTGGGGGTACCGGGACAGGGGCCTACGAGCAGTACTTC	CAWSGGTGTGAYEQYF
TRBV15	NA	20	TRBD2	TRBJ2-1	TGTGCCACCAGCAGAGATTCTTGGGGAATAGATAGCGGGGGGGCGACGGAGCAGTTCTTC	CATSRDSWGIDSGGATEQFF
TRBV27	once	14	NA	TRBJ1-5	TGTGCCAGCAGTTTGAGTAGATACCATCAGCCCCAGCATTTT	CASSLSRYHQPQHF
TRBV18	NA	14	NA	TRBJ2-5	TGTGCCAGCTCAATCAATAGGGGACAAGAGACCCAGTACTTC	CASSINRGQETQYF
TRBV14	NA	18	TRBD2	TRBJ2-3	TGTGCCAGCAGCCAATGGGCTAGCGGGGGGATCGGCACAGATACGCAGTATTTT	CASSQWASGGIGTDTQYF
TRBV4-1	NA	16	TRBD1	TRBJ2-2	TGCGCCAGCAGCCAAGAAGGGACAGGTATCGCCGGGGAGCTGTTTTTT	CASSQEGTGIAGELFF
TRBV9	NA	13	NA	TRBJ1-2	TGTGCCAGCAGCCCACCGTGGGCCTATGGCTACACCTTC	CASSPPWAYGYTF
TRBV7-3	NA	13	TRBD1	TRBJ1-1	TGTGCCAGCAGCCGAACAGGGGTCACTGAAGCTTTCTTT	CASSRTGVTEAFF
TRBV19	NA	15	NA	TRBJ2-7	TGTGCCAGTGGACTCTCCGGGGACACCTCCTACGAGCAGTACTTC	CASGLSGDTSYEQYF
TRBV27	NA	16	TRBD1	TRBJ1-6	TGTGCCAGCAGTTGGGACAGGTTCTCTAATAATTCACCCCTCCACTTT	CASSWDRFSNNSPLHF
TRBV18	NA	16	NA	TRBJ2-1	TGTGCCAGCTCACCCCCCGACAGATTATCCTACAATGAGCAGTTCTTC	CASSPPDRLSYNEQFF
TRBV5-6	NA	13	NA	TRBJ1-1	TGTGCCAGCAGCTTGGCAGGGAACACTGAAGCTTTCTTT	CASSLAGNTEAFF
TRBV11-3	NA	15	TRBD1	TRBJ2-7	TGTGCCAGCAGCTTTGGGACAGCAAGCTCCTACGAGCAGTACTTC	CASSFGTASSYEQYF
TRBV4-1	NA	17	NA	TRBJ1-2	TGCGCCAGCAGCCAACCGGGAGGACCAATACTAAACTATGGCTACACCTTC	CASSQPGGPILNYGYTF
TRBV7-9	NA	15	TRBD2	TRBJ2-1	TGTGCCAGCAGCGTAGGACTAGCGGGCGACAATGAGCAGTTCTTC	CASSVGLAGDNEQFF
TRBV5-1	NA	14	NA	TRBJ2-3	TGCGCCAGCAGCCCCGGGATTTACACAGATACGCAGTATTTT	CASSPGIYTDTQYF
TRBV19	NA	15	NA	TRBJ1-5	TGTGCCAGTAACTCTCCGGACACAGGCAATCAGCCCCAGCATTTT	CASNSPDTGNQPQHF
TRBV6-1	NA	15	NA	TRBJ1-2	TGTGCCAGCAGTGGAATCCCAGGGGCCCTATTTGGCTACACCTTC	CASSGIPGALFGYTF
TRBV2	NA	13	NA	TRBJ2-3	TGTGCCAGCAGTGAACGGGGGACAGATACGCAGTATTTT	CASSERGTDTQYF
TRBV5-1	NA	17	TRBD2	TRBJ2-3	TGCGCCAGCAGCTTGGCCGGGTTGGGGGGGATGACAGATACGCAGTATTTT	CASSLAGLGGMTDTQYF
TRBV5-1	NA	15	TRBD1	TRBJ2-1	TGCGCCAGCAGCGAGGGACAGGGGGGTCGCAATGAGCAGTTCTTC	CASSEGQGGRNEQFF
TRBV4-1	NA	15	TRBD1	TRBJ2-7	TGCGCCAGCAGCCAAGGACAGGGGTCGGGACGCGAGCAGTACTTC	CASSQGQGSGREQYF
TRBV28	NA	18	TRBD1	TRBJ2-7	TGTGCCAGCAGTTTACTAACCGGGACAGGGACTCGATCCTACGAGCAGTACTTC	CASSLLTGTGTRSYEQYF
TRBV19	NA	14	TRBD1	TRBJ1-5	TGTGCCAGTAGTGACAGGGGCTACAATCAGCCCCAGCATTTT	CASSDRGYNQPQHF
TRBV29-1	few	14	TRBD2	TRBJ2-3	TGCAGCGTTAGGACTAGCGGGGGGGCAGGTACGCAGTATTTT	CSVRTSGGAGTQYF
TRBV7-6	NA	14	TRBD1	TRBJ1-3	TGTGCCAGCAGCACAGGGGGTGCAGGAAACACCATATATTTT	CASSTGGAGNTIYF
TRBV13	NA	13	TRBD1	TRBJ1-2	TGTGCCAGCAGCGTCGACAGGGCCTATGGCTACACCTTC	CASSVDRAYGYTF
TRBV5-1	few	15	TRBD1	TRBJ2-7	TGCGCCAGCAGCAACACCGGGACAGGGGTCTACGAGCAGTACTTC	CASSNTGTGVYEQYF
TRBV29-1	NA	17	TRBD2	TRBJ2-6	TGCAGCGTTGAAGAATGGGCGGGGGGCTCTGGGGCCAACGTCCTGACTTTC	CSVEEWAGGSGANVLTF
TRBV2	NA	13	NA	TRBJ1-2	TGTGCCAGCACCCAGGAGGCAGGACTGGGGTGCACCTTC	CASTQEAGLGCTF
TRBV7-7	NA	15	NA	TRBJ2-5	TGTGCTAGCAGCTTAGGCGGACTGGGGCAAGAGACCCAGTACTTC	CASSLGGLGQETQYF
TRBV6-5	NA	14	NA	TRBJ2-2	TGTGCCAGCAGTTACGACTCCCTTGGCGGGGAGCTGTTTTTT	CASSYDSLGGELFF
TRBV5-1	NA	15	NA	TRBJ1-1	TGCGCCAGCAGCTTGGCCACGGTTGTGAACACTGAAGCTTTCTTT	CASSLATVVNTEAFF
TRBV7-2	NA	14	TRBD1	TRBJ2-1	TGTGCCAGCAGCTCGGGACAGGGCGCCAATGAGCAGTTCTTC	CASSSGQGANEQFF
TRBV9	NA	17	TRBD2	TRBJ2-1	TGTGCCAGCACCGAGAGGGCTAGCGGAGGGGCAGGCAATGAGCAGTTCTTC	CASTERASGGAGNEQFF
TRBV29-1	NA	11	NA	TRBJ1-1	TGCAGCGTTGTGCGGGGTGGGGAAGCTTTCTTT	CSVVRGGEAFF
TRBV19	NA	15	NA	TRBJ2-7	TGTGCCAGTAGTAGCTCGACAAAGGCAGGCGTCGAGCAGTACTTC	CASSSSTKAGVEQYF
TRBV25-1	NA	15	NA	TRBJ2-5	TGTGCCAGCAGTGAATCTGGTCTAGGTCGGGAGACCCAGTACTTC	CASSESGLGRETQYF